The subject of this entry is one T cell receptor beta chain. The antigen is not known. RNA, at about 0.45 to 1 ug, was reverse transcribed with random hexamers. It was immunoSEQ multiplex PCR that amplified TCR beta CDR3 across 54 Vbeta and 13 Jbeta. TCRdb recomputed calls from the immunoSEQ multiplex PCR reads with MiXCR, one row per CDR3 protein. This sample has 250,000 to 300,000 distinct CDR3 sequences, with 85% found just once. FACS was used to enrich TEMRA cells, whereas the CD8+ and CD4+ T cells were obtained by negative isolation. This sample stems from a study of CD8 T cells in Susac syndrome. Study findings and constraints: The relatively small number of individuals in the TCR sequencing and HLA analysis was acknowledged by the study.

Losses at the gene ends were 4 bases for V and 1 base for J; bases not matched to a gene: 7. Germline values: CDR1 MNHEY, CDR2 SMNVEV (reference sequence). The CDR3 is 15 residues long. Sequences were obtained from CD8+ T cells from PBMCs. This TCR came from a human donor with multiple sclerosis. The chain couples TRBV27 to TRBJ2-7; 7 nucleotides align to TRBD2. The CDR3 nucleotides are TGTGCCAGCAGTTCCGGACTAGATCGATCCTACGAGCAGTACTTC. Translation: CASSSGLDRSYEQYF.